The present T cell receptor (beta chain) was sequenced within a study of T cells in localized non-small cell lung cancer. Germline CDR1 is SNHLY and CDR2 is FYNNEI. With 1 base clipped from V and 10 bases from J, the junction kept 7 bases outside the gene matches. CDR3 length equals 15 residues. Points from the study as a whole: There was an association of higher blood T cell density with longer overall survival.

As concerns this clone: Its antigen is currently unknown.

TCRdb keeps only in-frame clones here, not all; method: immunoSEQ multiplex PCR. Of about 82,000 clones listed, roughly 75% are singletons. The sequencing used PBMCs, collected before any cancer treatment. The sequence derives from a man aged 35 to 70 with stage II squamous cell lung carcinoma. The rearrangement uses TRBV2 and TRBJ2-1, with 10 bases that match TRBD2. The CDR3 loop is CASSEVGLAGEEQFF. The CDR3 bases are TGTGCCAGCAGTGAAGTGGGGCTAGCGGGAGAGGAGCAGTTCTTC. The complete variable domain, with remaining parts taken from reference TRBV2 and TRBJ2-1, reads EPEVTQTPSHQVTQMGQEVILRCVPISNHLYFYWYRQILGQKVEFLVSFYNNEISEKSEIFDDQFSVERPDGSNFTLKIRSTKLEDSAMYFCASSEVGLAGEEQFFGPGTRLTVL.